These T cell receptor beta chains were read from a single sample in a study of T cells in localized non-small cell lung cancer. Clones were sequenced by immunoSEQ multiplex PCR, and TCRdb holds only the in-frame ones, with some missing. The sample includes some 19,000 clones, approximately 88% of them seen just once. The source material was peripheral blood, sampled before any cancer treatment. These receptors were collected from a man aged 35-75 years with stage I lung adenocarcinoma. CDR3s leave out the opening cysteine and the closing phenylalanine or tryptophan.

TRBV7-9	TRBJ2-7	ASSSTQNPYEQY
TRBV4-2	TRBJ2-1	ASSQDHLAGEQF
TRBV28	TRBJ2-2	ASRPSGQGGTGELF
TRBV19	TRBJ1-2	ASSTFDRYGYT
TRBV5-5	TRBJ2-7	ASSWRDLSYEQY
TRBV28	TRBJ1-1	ASSGKPTEAF
TRBV4-1	TRBJ2-3	ASSHDRDISTDTQY
TRBV2	TRBJ2-1	ASSVDNEQF
TRBV29-1	TRBJ1-3	SVFDRASGNTIY
TRBV4-2	TRBJ2-5	ASSWDRGQQTQY
TRBV6-6	TRBJ2-7	ASSYTGGEQY
TRBV28	TRBJ1-1	ASSLSGGYTEAF
TRBV28	TRBJ2-5	ASSFLARKATRQETQY
TRBV11-1	TRBJ1-2	ASSPGQGAYGYT
TRBV5-1	TRBJ2-5	ASSLGIQGPQETQY
TRBV6-1	TRBJ2-7	ASSVGYSYEQY
TRBV10-3	TRBJ2-7	AISDFGKGGYEQY
TRBV11-2	TRBJ2-7	ASSLGDRNSYEQY
TRBV4-1	TRBJ1-1	ASSLGSEAF
TRBV5-6	TRBJ2-1	ASSSGGWDEQF
TRBV10-1	TRBJ2-6	ASNNRGPGANVLT
TRBV5-4	TRBJ2-3	ASSLGTDLRDTQY
TRBV18	TRBJ2-1	ASSPLNLVSYEQF
TRBV27	TRBJ1-2	ASSPPVGQGYGYT
TRBV7-8	TRBJ1-6	ASSLDLGSYNSPLH
TRBV19	TRBJ2-5	ASSTRQGMTGETQY
TRBV28	TRBJ2-1	ASRGTGAMSYNEQF
TRBV7-9	TRBJ1-2	ASSLGQNDYGYT
TRBV2	TRBJ2-5	ASSEVGETQY
TRBV15	TRBJ1-5	ATSSDSYYQPQH
TRBV28	TRBJ2-7	ASSEPRAKGEQY
TRBV7-2	TRBJ2-7	ASSFQREAEQY
TRBV5-5	TRBJ1-5	ASSSAGGQPQH
TRBV7-2	TRBJ2-7	ASSRPPSYEQY
TRBV6-5	TRBJ1-2	ASSYVAATGGYT
TRBV6-6	TRBJ2-3	ASSPLGTADTQY
TRBV4-3	TRBJ2-7	ASSQDWILLAGCYEQY
TRBV5-1	TRBJ1-1	ASSRGMNTEAF
TRBV6-4	TRBJ1-2	ASSPWADRGRIGYGYT
TRBV4-3	TRBJ2-2	ASSQDVRDTGELF
TRBV7-3	TRBJ2-3	ASSLMAGTDTQY
TRBV7-2	TRBJ2-3	ASSCQGTPSTDTQY
TRBV4-2	TRBJ1-1	ASSQEIAGFAEAF
TRBV5-4	TRBJ1-1	ASSLEGQGENTEAF
TRBV5-4	TRBJ2-2	ASSPGPGGHTGELF
TRBV4-3	TRBJ2-7	ASSQAVQGRREQY
TRBV19	TRBJ1-1	ASSALTGIGNTEAF